This T cell receptor (beta chain) was sequenced during a study of blood T cells in healthy people across ages. Findings of the study overall: One million T cells yielded diversity estimates that were considered underestimates. Observed TCR beta diversity showed a strong correlation with the percentage of naive T cells as measured by flow cytometry.

Regarding this clonotype: The antigen is undetermined.

Using a J-beta primer mix together with a sample-barcoded 5' primer, a second PCR was run for 7 to 11 cycles. TCRdb re-called the 5' RACE reads with MiXCR, one entry per CDR3 protein. This sample has some 1.4 million distinct CDR3 sequences; 42% occur once, and the top ten carry 7.9%. This CDR3 has 16 residues. Germline CDR1 is SGDLS and CDR2 is YYNGEE. Unmatched junction bases numbered 13, after V lost 6 bases and J lost 2 bases. The sequencing sample was made of blood. This TCR came from a woman between 18 and 29 years old in good health. The rearrangement links TRBV9 to TRBJ2-7; 8 bases agree with TRBD1. CDR3 nucleotides: TGTGCCAGCACCAGGACAGGGACCCCTTCCCCCTACGAGCAGTACTTC. Encoded protein: CASTRTGTPSPYEQYF.